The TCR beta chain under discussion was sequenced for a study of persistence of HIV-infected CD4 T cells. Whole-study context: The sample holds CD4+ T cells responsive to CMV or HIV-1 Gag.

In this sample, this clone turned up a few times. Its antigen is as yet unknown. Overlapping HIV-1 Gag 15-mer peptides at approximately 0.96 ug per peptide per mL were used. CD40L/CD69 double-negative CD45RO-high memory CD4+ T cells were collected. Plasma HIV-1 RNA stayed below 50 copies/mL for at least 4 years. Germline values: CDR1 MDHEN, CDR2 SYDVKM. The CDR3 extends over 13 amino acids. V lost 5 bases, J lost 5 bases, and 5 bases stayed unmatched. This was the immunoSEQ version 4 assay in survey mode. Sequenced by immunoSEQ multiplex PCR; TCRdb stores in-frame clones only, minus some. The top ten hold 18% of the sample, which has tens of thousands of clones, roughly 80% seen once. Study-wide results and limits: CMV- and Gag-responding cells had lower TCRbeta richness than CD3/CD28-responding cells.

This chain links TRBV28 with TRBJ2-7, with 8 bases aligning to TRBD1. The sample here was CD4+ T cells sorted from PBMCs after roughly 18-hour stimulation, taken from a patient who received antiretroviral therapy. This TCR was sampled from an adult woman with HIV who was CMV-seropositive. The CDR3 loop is CASSTGQGNEQYF. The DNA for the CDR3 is TGTGCCAGCAGTACTGGACAGGGCAACGAGCAGTACTTC.